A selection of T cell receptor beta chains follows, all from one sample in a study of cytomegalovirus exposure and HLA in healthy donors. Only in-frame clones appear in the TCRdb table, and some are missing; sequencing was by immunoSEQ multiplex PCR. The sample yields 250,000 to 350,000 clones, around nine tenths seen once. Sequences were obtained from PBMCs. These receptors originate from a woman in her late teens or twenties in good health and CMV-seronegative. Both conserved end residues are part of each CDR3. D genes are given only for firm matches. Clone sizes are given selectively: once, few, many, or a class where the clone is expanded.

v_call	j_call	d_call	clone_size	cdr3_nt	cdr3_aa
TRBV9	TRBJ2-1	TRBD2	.	TGTGCCAGCAGCGGGACTAGTATTGGGCAGTTCTTC	CASSGTSIGQFF
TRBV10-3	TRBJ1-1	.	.	TGTGCCATCAGTGTGGACACAGTGAACACTGAAGCTTTCTTT	CAISVDTVNTEAFF
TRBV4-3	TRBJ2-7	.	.	TGCGCCAGCAGCCAAGGGGGGGAAGGCAACGAGCAGTACTTC	CASSQGGEGNEQYF
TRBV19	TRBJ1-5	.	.	TGTGCCAGTAGTGCCAGACGGGGGGGCTTCAGCCCCCAGCATTTT	CASSARRGGFSPQHF
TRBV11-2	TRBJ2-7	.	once	TGTGCCAGCAGCTTAGTGTCCGGCTCCTACGAGCAGTACTTC	CASSLVSGSYEQYF
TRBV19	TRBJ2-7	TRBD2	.	TGTGCCAGTAGTCCGAAGTCTAGCGGGACTATCGGAGTACCCTCCGAGCAGTACTTC	CASSPKSSGTIGVPSEQYF
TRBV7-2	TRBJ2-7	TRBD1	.	TGTGCCAGCAGCTTTTGGACAGGGGGCTCAGCCAACGAGCAGTACTTC	CASSFWTGGSANEQYF
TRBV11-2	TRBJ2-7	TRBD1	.	TGTGCCAGCAGCTTCCGACAGGGGACGTCCGAGCAGTACTTC	CASSFRQGTSEQYF
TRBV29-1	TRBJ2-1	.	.	TGCAGCGTCAAACTCCCCGGGACTTCTTACAATGAGCAGTTCTTC	CSVKLPGTSYNEQFF
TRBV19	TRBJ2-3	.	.	TGTGCCAGTAATGGGGGGAGCACAGATACGCAGTATTTT	CASNGGSTDTQYF
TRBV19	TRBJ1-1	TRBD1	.	TGTGCCAGTAGTCTAGGGACAGGGAGCGAAGCTTTCTTT	CASSLGTGSEAFF
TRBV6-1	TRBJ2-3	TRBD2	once	TGTGCCAGCGAAAAACTAGCGGGAGGATCAGATACGCAGTATTTT	CASEKLAGGSDTQYF
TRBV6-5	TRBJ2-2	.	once	TGTGCCAGCAGTTACACTCCCGTGAACACCGGGGAGCTGTTTTTT	CASSYTPVNTGELFF
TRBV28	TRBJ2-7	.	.	TGTGCCAGCAGGAGACTTCGCAAGGATGTCTACGAGCAGTACTTC	CASRRLRKDVYEQYF
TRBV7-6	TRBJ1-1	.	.	TGTGCCAGCAGCTTAGGGCAGGGTTTTGGAAACACTGAAGCTTTCTTT	CASSLGQGFGNTEAFF
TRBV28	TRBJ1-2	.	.	TGTGCCAGCAGTCCCCCAGGTCCGGGGAGTTCAGATTATGGCTACACCTTC	CASSPPGPGSSDYGYTF
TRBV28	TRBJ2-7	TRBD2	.	TGTGCCAGCGGTGCTACTGGACTAGCGACCTACGAGCAGTACTTC	CASGATGLATYEQYF
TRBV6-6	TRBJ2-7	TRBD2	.	TGTGCCAGCAGTTTAGCGGGGTCCTACGAGCAGTACTTC	CASSLAGSYEQYF
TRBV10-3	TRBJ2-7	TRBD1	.	TGTGCCATCAGAAAAGGAAGGGGGCGATCACACGAGCAGTACTTC	CAIRKGRGRSHEQYF
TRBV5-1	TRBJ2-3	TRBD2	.	TGCGCCAGCAGCCCCATGGCGGGAGCTAGCACAGATACGCAGTATTTT	CASSPMAGASTDTQYF
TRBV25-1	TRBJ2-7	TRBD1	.	TGTGCCAGCAGTCCCCGAGGGACAGGGGCTAGCGAGCAGTACTTC	CASSPRGTGASEQYF
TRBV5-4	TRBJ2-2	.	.	TGTGCCAGCAGCTTGCGGGGTGGCACCGGGGAGCTGTTTTTT	CASSLRGGTGELFF
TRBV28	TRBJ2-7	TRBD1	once	TGTGCCAGCAGTCCGGACAGGGAATCGAAGCAGTACTTC	CASSPDRESKQYF
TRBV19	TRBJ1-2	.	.	TGTGCCAGTAGTATTGGGGGCCACTATGGCTACACCTTC	CASSIGGHYGYTF
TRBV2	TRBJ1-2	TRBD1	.	TGTGCCAGCAGTGAGGGACAGGGGGCGGTCTATGGCTACACCTTC	CASSEGQGAVYGYTF
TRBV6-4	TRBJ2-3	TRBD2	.	TGTGCCAGCAGTGCCGAAGCGGGAGGAGGCACAGATACGCAGTATTTT	CASSAEAGGGTDTQYF
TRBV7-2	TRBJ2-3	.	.	TGTGCCAGCAGCCAAAGACAGGTTAGCACAGATACGCAGTATTTT	CASSQRQVSTDTQYF
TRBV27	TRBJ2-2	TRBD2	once	TGTGCCAGCAGTACGAGGACTAGCGGGAGAGAGGTCACCGGGGAGCTGTTTTTT	CASSTRTSGREVTGELFF
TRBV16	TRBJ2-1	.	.	TGTGCCAGCAGCCACTCTAGCTTGGGCTACAATGAGCAGTTCTTC	CASSHSSLGYNEQFF
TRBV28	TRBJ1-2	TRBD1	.	TGTGCCAGCAGTTTACATGGGACAGAAGGGTATCACTATGGCTACACCTTC	CASSLHGTEGYHYGYTF
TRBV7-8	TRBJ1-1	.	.	TGTGCCACCGACATAGTGACTGAAGCTTTCTTT	CATDIVTEAFF
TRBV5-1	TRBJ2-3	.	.	TGCGCCAGCAGCTTCTCTAGCGTGAACACAGATACGCAGTATTTT	CASSFSSVNTDTQYF
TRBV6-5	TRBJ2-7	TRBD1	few	TGTGCCAGCAGTCGCGGGACAGGGATGAGGGAGCAGTACTTC	CASSRGTGMREQYF
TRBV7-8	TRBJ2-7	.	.	TGTGCCAGCAGCTTAGGGCGGGAAAGTCTCGAGCAGTACTTC	CASSLGRESLEQYF
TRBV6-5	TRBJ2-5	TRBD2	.	TGTGCCAGCAGTTACACCTTAGCGGGAGCAGAGACCCAGTACTTC	CASSYTLAGAETQYF
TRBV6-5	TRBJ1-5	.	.	TGTGCCAGCAGTCGGGACATAGATCAGCCCCAGCATTTT	CASSRDIDQPQHF
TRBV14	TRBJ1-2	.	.	TGTGCCAGCAGCCAAGATATAACAAACGACTATGGCTACACCTTC	CASSQDITNDYGYTF
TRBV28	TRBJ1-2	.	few	TGTGCCAGCAGTCCCCCGCTGACAGGAGGATATGGCTACACCTTC	CASSPPLTGGYGYTF
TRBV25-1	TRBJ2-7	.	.	TGTGCCAGCAGTGAATTTCTTTCCTACGAGCAGTACTTC	CASSEFLSYEQYF
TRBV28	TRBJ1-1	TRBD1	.	TGTGCCAGCAGTTCCCCGGACAGGAAGAATCCAAGCTGGTTGAACACTGAAGCTTTCTTT	CASSSPDRKNPSWLNTEAFF
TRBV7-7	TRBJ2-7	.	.	TGTGCTAGCAGCTTAAATCTGGGCGTCGGCGAGCAGTACTTC	CASSLNLGVGEQYF
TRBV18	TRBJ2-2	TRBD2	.	TGTGCCAGCTCACCTGTGACTAGCGGGGGAGCGAACACCGGGGAGCTGTTTTTT	CASSPVTSGGANTGELFF
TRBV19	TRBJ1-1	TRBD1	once	TGTGCCAGCCGGGACAGGGGACGGCCAGCTTTCTTT	CASRDRGRPAFF
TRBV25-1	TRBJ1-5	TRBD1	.	TGTGCCAGCAGCCAGACAGGGAGCAATCAGCCCCAGCATTTT	CASSQTGSNQPQHF
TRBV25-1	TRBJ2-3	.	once	TGTGCCAGCAGTGAAGTCCTCCCAGCAGGGAAAGATACGCAGTATTTT	CASSEVLPAGKDTQYF
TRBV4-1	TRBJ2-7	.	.	TGCGCCAGCAGCCCATCCATGAGCCGGTGGGAGCAGTACTTC	CASSPSMSRWEQYF
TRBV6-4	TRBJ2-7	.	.	TGTGCCAGCAGTGAGGGAGTAGGAGACGAGCAGTACTTC	CASSEGVGDEQYF
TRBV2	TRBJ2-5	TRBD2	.	TGTGCCAGCACCTCCCCGGGGGGGGCTGGCGAGACCCAGTACTTC	CASTSPGGAGETQYF
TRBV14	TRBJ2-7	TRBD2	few	TGTGCCAGCAGGCTAGCGGCAACCTACGAGCAGTACTTC	CASRLAATYEQYF
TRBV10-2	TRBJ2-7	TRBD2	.	TGCGCCAGCAGTTCAGCTAGCGGGGAGTACGAGCAGTACTTC	CASSSASGEYEQYF
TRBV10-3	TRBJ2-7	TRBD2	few	TGTGCCGCCTGGACTAGCGGGACCGAGCAGTACTTC	CAAWTSGTEQYF
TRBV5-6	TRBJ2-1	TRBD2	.	TGTGCCAGCAGCGGACTAGCGGTCGAGAACAATGAGCAGTTCTTC	CASSGLAVENNEQFF
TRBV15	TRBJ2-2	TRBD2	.	TGTGCCACCAAGTCGGGACTAGCGGGATGGAACACCGGGGAGCTGTTTTTT	CATKSGLAGWNTGELFF
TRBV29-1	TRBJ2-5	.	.	TGCAGCGCCAATACAGGGATCGGGAAGACCCAGTACTTC	CSANTGIGKTQYF
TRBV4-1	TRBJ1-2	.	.	TGCGCCAGCAGCCCTCGGGACATCGGAAACTATGGCTACACCTTC	CASSPRDIGNYGYTF
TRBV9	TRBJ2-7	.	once	TGTGCCAGCAGCGAGACCCATCGGGGTCGCGACGAGCAGTACTTC	CASSETHRGRDEQYF